This record looks at one TCR beta chain sequence and its context. No antigen is known for it. This sample stems from a study of blood T cells in healthy people across ages. At the level of the study: Template switching captured about one barcoded beta molecule per two T cells. Points from the study as a whole: The study could not conclusively compare naive and antigen-experienced cells, given its unsorted PBMCs. Estimated diversity across one million T cells was deemed an underestimate.

PCR was performed a second time for about 7 to 12 cycles using a sample-barcoded 5' primer and a J-beta primer mix. A single record per CDR3 protein comes from TCRdb applying MiXCR to the 5' RACE reads. This table has roughly 1.9 million distinct CDR3 sequences, approximately 39% appearing once. Researchers isolated at least 7 million PBMCs per sample. The receptor was isolated from a human donor in good health. Sequenced material: blood.

The CDR3 reads CATKTWGTYNEQFF. The CDR3 DNA follows: TGTGCCACCAAAACCTGGGGCACCTACAATGAGCAGTTCTTC. This chain links TRBV15 with TRBJ2-1, with D possibly matching TRBD1 (5 bases). Germline CDR1 and CDR2: LNHNV and YYDKDF (reference sequence). CDR3 length: 14 amino acids. Trimming shortened V by 7 bases and J by 2 bases, and 12 bases separated the two germline ends. The complete variable domain, with remaining parts taken from reference TRBV15 and TRBJ2-1, reads DAMVIQNPRYQVTQFGKPVTLSCSQTLNHNVMYWYQQKSSQAPKLLFHYYDKDFNNEADTPDNFQSRRPNTSFCFLDIRSPGLGDTAMYLCATKTWGTYNEQFFGPGTRLTVL.